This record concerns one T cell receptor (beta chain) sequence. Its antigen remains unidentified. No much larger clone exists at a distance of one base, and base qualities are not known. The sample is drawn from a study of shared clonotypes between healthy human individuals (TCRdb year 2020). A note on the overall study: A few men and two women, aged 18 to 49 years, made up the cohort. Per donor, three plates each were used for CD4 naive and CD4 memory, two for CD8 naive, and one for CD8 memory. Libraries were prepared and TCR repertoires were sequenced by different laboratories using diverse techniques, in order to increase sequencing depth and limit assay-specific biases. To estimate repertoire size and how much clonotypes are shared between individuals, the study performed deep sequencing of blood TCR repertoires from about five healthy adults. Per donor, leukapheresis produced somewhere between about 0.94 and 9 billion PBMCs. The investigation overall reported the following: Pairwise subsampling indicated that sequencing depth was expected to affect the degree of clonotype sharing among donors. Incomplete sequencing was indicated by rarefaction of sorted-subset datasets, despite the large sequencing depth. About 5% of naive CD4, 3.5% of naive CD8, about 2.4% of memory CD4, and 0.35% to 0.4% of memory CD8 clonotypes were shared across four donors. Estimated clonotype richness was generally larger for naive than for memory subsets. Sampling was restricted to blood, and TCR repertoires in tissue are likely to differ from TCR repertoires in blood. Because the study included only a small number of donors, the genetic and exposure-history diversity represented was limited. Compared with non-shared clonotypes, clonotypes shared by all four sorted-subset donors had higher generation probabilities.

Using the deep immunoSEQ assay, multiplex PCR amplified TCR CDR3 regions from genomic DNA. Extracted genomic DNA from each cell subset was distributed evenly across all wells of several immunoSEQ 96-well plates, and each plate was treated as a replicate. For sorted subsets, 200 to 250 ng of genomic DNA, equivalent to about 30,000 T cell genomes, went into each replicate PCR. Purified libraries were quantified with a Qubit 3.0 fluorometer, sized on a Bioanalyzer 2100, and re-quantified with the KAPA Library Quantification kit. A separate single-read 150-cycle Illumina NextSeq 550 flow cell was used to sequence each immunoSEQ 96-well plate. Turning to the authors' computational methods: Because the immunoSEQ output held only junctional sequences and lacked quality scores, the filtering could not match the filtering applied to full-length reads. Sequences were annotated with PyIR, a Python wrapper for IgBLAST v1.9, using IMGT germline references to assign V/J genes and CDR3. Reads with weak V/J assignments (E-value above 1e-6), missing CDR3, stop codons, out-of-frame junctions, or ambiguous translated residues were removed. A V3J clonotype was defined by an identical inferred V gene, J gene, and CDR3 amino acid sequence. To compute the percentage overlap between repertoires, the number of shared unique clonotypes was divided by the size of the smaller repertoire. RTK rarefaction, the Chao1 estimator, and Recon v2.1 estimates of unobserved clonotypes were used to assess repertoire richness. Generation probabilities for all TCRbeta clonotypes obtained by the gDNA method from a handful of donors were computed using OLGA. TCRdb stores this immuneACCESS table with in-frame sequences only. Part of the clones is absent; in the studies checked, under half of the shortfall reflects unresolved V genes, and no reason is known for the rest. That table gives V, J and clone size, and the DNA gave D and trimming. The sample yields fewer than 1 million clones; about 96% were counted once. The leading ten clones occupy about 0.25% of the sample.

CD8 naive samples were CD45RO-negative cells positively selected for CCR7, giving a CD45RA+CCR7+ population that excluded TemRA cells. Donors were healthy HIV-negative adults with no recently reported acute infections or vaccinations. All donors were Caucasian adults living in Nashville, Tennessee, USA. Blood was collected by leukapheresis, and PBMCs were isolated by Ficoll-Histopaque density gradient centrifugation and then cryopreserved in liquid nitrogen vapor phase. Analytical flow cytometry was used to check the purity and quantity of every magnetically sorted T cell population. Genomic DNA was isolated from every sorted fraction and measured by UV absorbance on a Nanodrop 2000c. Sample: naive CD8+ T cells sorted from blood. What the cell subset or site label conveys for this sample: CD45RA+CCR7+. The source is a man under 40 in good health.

The DNA reads TGTGCCAGCAGCAATACTATGGGGAATGAGGACTATGGCTACACCTTC. It specifies CASSNTMGNEDYGYTF. Recombination linked TRBV25-1 to TRBJ1-2; the D gene is not confidently resolved. Trimming removed 6 bases from V and 3 bases from J, leaving 20 bases between the germline ends. Based on the germline V gene, the CDR1 and CDR2 sequences are MGHDK and SYGVNS. The CDR3, cysteine through phenylalanine, is 16 amino acids long. Left in the record is the CDR3 DNA by itself, 48 bases read in frame from the first base.